A selection of T cell receptor beta chains follows, all from one sample in a study of shared clonotypes between healthy human individuals. Profiled with immunoSEQ multiplex PCR; TCRdb holds only in-frame clones, not every one. The sample lists approximately 2.1 million clones, more than 80% occurring once. The sample taken for sequencing was naive CD4+ T cells from PBMCs. Receptors were obtained from a man in his late teens or twenties in good health. Some clones in this sample may be carry-over from other donors' samples. Both conserved end residues are part of each CDR3. The order of the fields is J gene, clone size, V gene, D gene, CDR3 protein, CDR3 DNA. The D gene is left open where the match is weak. For some rows the clone size is stated as once, few or many, or as a class when expanded; others skip it.

J: TRBJ1-6; size: once; V: TRBV7-2; D: NA; CDR3: CASSPSGLEGSPLHF; DNA: TGTGCCAGCAGCCCTAGCGGACTCGAAGGGTCACCCCTCCACTTT
J: TRBJ1-1; size: NA; V: TRBV25-1; D: NA; CDR3: CAAGGAVEAFF; DNA: TGTGCCGCGGGGGGAGCCGTAGAAGCTTTCTTT
J: TRBJ2-1; size: NA; V: TRBV6-6; D: TRBD2; CDR3: CASSYFRTSGIDEQFF; DNA: TGTGCCAGCAGTTACTTCCGGACTAGCGGGATAGATGAGCAGTTCTTC
J: TRBJ1-5; size: NA; V: TRBV28; D: NA; CDR3: CASSDQGGRQPQHF; DNA: TGTGCCAGCAGCGATCAGGGAGGGAGACAGCCCCAGCATTTT
J: TRBJ1-5; size: NA; V: TRBV5-8; D: TRBD1; CDR3: CASSLWTGEGNQPQHF; DNA: TGTGCCAGCAGCCTTTGGACAGGGGAAGGCAATCAGCCCCAGCATTTT
J: TRBJ2-3; size: NA; V: TRBV2; D: NA; CDR3: CASSRGPGGADTQYF; DNA: TGTGCCAGCTCTCGCGGGCCAGGAGGGGCGGATACGCAGTATTTT
J: TRBJ2-1; size: once; V: TRBV27; D: NA; CDR3: CASRGLLHEQFF; DNA: TGTGCCAGCAGGGGGCTATTACATGAGCAGTTCTTC
J: TRBJ1-1; size: NA; V: TRBV7-9; D: NA; CDR3: CASSLVENTEAFF; DNA: TGTGCCAGCAGCTTAGTTGAGAACACTGAAGCTTTCTTT
J: TRBJ1-4; size: NA; V: TRBV21-1; D: NA; CDR3: CASSLWEPGEKLFF; DNA: TGTGCCAGCAGTCTTTGGGAGCCGGGTGAAAAACTGTTTTTT
J: TRBJ2-3; size: NA; V: TRBV5-4; D: TRBD2; CDR3: CASSPQASGRYTQYF; DNA: TGTGCCAGCAGCCCCCAGGCTAGCGGGAGGTATACGCAGTATTTT
J: TRBJ2-1; size: NA; V: TRBV9; D: TRBD2; CDR3: CASSPGRPSGRNEQFF; DNA: TGTGCCAGCAGCCCAGGGAGGCCTAGCGGGAGGAATGAGCAGTTCTTC
J: TRBJ1-5; size: once; V: TRBV19; D: NA; CDR3: CASRGSILDQPQHF; DNA: TGTGCCAGCCGGGGCAGCATACTCGATCAGCCCCAGCATTTT
J: TRBJ2-1; size: NA; V: TRBV6-6; D: TRBD2; CDR3: CASSRPGTSIVSEQFF; DNA: TGTGCCAGCAGCCGACCCGGGACTAGTATCGTCAGTGAGCAGTTCTTC
J: TRBJ2-2; size: once; V: TRBV7-9; D: NA; CDR3: CASSLVGTNTGELFF; DNA: TGTGCCAGCAGCTTAGTTGGAACGAACACCGGGGAGCTGTTTTTT
J: TRBJ2-1; size: NA; V: TRBV4-3; D: NA; CDR3: CASSQDPRNEQFF; DNA: TGCGCCAGCAGCCAAGATCCCAGGAATGAGCAGTTCTTC